This T cell receptor (beta chain) came from a study of T cells after yellow fever vaccination. General study findings and limits: By day 5 rather than day 15, the secondary response had peaked, though it was weaker.

The CDR3 spans 14 residues. V dropped 2 bases and J dropped 0 bases, with 7 bases sitting between them. Germline-derived CDR1 and CDR2 are SGHRS and YFSETQ. As regards this clonotype: What it recognizes is unknown.

TCRdb used MiXCR to reprocess the 5' RACE reads, holding one entry per CDR3 protein. The table has 450,000 to 550,000 distinct CDR3 sequences, roughly a fifth seen once. This specimen consisted of PBMCs, obtained less than 25 days after the first yellow fever vaccination. This chain connects TRBV5-1 to TRBJ2-3; no clear D. This TCR was sampled from a man between 18 and 29 years old who received the YFV17D yellow fever vaccine. The CDR3 protein is CASSFRASTDTQYF. CDR3 coding DNA: TGCGCCAGCAGCTTCCGGGCGAGCACAGATACGCAGTATTTT.